This paragraph reports one T cell receptor (beta chain). The read ends 3 residues early relative to the CDR3; the germline J gene fills the gap. The data derive from a study of T cells in women clearing cervical HPV infection. Dot-blot hybridization genotyped cervical HPV amplified with MY09/MY11 PCR. Clones were read by immunoSEQ multiplex PCR, and TCRdb kept only the in-frame ones, dropping some. Across tens of thousands of clones, the top ten clones capture approximately 5.2% of the sample. The V end lost 0 bases, the J end lost 5 bases, and 14 bases lay between the germline ends. The germline gives CDR1 SGDLS, CDR2 YYNGEE. The CDR3 contains 15 residues.

Sequenced input: blood buffy coat. The chain joins TRBV9 to TRBJ2-5, with D possibly called TRBD1 or TRBD2 (5 bases each). The clonotype originates from a woman aged 18-70 years with a cervical HPV16 infection that either progressed to CIN3+ or cleared (not recorded which). CDR3 DNA (partial): TGTGCCAGCAGCGTAGGGGGAACCGAGGGGGAGACC. Translated: CASSVGGTEGET. The full CDR3 protein reads CASSVGGTEGETQYF.